The T cell receptor (beta chain) under discussion was sequenced for a study of vaccination effects on CD4 cells after COVID-19. Findings and caveats of the study: In vaccinees who were healthy, merely 1 out of 255 vaccine-induced clones cross-reacted with common cold coronaviruses.

Data came from immunoSEQ multiplex PCR; TCRdb stores just in-frame clones and leaves some out. Here the sample spans some 30,000 clones, 65% to 90% being singletons. V shed 2 bases and J shed 4 bases, with 11 bases lying between them. Looked up from germline, CDR1 is MNHNS and CDR2 is SASEGT. The CDR3 spans 14 residues. Viral peptide pool expansion of antigen-specific CD4+ T cells preceded sequencing in the ViraFEST assay. Scientists isolated CD4+ T cells after a roughly 10-day culture period ended. Two doses of either BNT162b2 or mRNA-1273 were given to each participant. In culture with around 10 IU/ml IL-2 and around 10 ug/ml peptides, PBMC were grown at two million per well. On both days 3 and 7, half of the culture medium was replaced with IL-2 medium. Of note for this clone: Its matching antigen is unknown.

Sequencing used CD4+ T cells from PBMCs cultured with SARS-CoV-2 spike peptides, obtained after COVID-19 vaccination. The rearrangement links TRBV6-1 to TRBJ2-5; D gene ambiguous. This TCR was recovered from a human donor who received a COVID-19 vaccine. Some clones in this sample may be carry-over from other donors' samples. Written as DNA, the CDR3 is TGTGCCAGCAGTGAAAGTCTCAGGTTAGAGACCCAGTACTTC. Its protein product is CASSESLRLETQYF.